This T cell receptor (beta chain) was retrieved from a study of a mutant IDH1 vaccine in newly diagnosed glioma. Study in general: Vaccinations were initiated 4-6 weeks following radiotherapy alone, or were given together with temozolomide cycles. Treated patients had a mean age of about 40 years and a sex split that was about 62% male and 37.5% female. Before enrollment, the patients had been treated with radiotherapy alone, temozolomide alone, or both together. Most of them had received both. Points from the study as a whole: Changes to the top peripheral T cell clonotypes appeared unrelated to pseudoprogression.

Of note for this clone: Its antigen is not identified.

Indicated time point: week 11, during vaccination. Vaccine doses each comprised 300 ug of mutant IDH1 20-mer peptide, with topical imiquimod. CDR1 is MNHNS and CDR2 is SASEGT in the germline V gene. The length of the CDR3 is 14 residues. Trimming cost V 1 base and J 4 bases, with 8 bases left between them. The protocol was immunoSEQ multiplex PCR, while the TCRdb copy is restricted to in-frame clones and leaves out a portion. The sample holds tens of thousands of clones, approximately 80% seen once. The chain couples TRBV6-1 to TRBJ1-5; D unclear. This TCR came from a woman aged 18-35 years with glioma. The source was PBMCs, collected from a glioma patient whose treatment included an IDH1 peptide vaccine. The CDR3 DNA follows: TGTGCCAGCAGTGAAGGCGAAGAGAATCAGCCCCAGCATTTT. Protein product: CASSEGEENQPQHF.